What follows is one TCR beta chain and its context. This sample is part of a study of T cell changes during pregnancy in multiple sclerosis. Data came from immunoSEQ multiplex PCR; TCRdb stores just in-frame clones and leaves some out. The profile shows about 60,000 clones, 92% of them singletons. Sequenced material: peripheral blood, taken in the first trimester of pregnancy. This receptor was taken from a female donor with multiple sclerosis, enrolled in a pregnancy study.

CDR3 residues: CASSEGTEVTEAFF. In DNA, the CDR3 is TGTGCCAGCAGTGAAGGGACAGAGGTGACTGAAGCTTTCTTT. This chain links TRBV6-1 with TRBJ1-1; D is perhaps TRBD1 (6 bases). Trimming took 1 base from V and 5 from J, leaving 11 bases between them. This CDR3 comprises 14 residues. The germline V gene encodes CDR1 MNHNS and CDR2 SASEGT.